What follows are 14 T cell receptor beta chains derived from one specimen sequenced in a study of T-cell reconstitution after alpha-beta-depleted transplantation in children listed by TCRdb under 2016. Explained via the paper, the treatment or condition label denotes: allogeneic hematopoietic cell transplantation with graft depleted of TCRalphabeta T cells and CD19 B cells. The receptor library was made with PCR. Sequenced on an Illumina HiSeq 2500. TCR libraries were prepared with molecular barcoding, using unique molecular identifiers to normalize TCRbeta repertoire quantification. The raw public reads went through TCRdb reprocessing: fastp at Q25, MiXCR clone calling, in-frame beta chains kept. Rows are combined by CDR3 protein, so each entry shows the most common genes and DNA. The sample profile shows 600,000 to 800,000 distinct CDR3 sequences; less than 15% of them were found once. 0.79% of the sample is in the top ten clones.

Source: PBMCs, taken before TCRalphabeta/CD19-depleted stem cell transplant. These TCRs come from a girl aged 2-9 years with congenital amegakaryocytic thrombocytopenia, due to receive a stem cell transplant.

V is TRBV5-1 and J is TRBJ2-4; a weak D match, TRBD2 (5 bases). Trimming took 0 bases from V and 7 from J, leaving 8 bases between them. This CDR3 is 13 amino acids long. Germline-derived CDR1 and CDR2 are SGHRS and YFSETQ. CDR3 nucleotides: TGCGCCAGCAGCTTGGTAGGGAGTAACATTCAGTACTTC. Translation gives CASSLVGSNIQYF. The full variable domain, rest sourced from reference TRBV5-1 and TRBJ2-4, is KAGVTQTPRYLIKTRGQQVTLSCSPISGHRSVSWYQQTPGQGLQFLFEYFSETQRNKGNFPGRFSGRQFSNSRSEMNVSTLELGDSALYLCASSLVGSNIQYFGAGTRLSVL.

The J gene is TRBJ2-2, the V gene TRBV11-2; D is undetermined. The CDR3 is 14 amino acids. CDR1 SGHAT and CDR2 FQNNGV come from the germline V gene. Trimming removed 5 bases from V and 4 bases from J, with 11 bases in between. The DNA for the CDR3 is TGTGCCAGCAGCCCCTACACGGGCACCGGGGAGCTGTTTTTT. It is translated as CASSPYTGTGELFF.

This clonotype was seen repeatedly, ten times or more. The V call is TRBV7-9, the J call TRBJ2-1; D call uncertain. CDR3 size: 12 residues. V shed 7 bases and J shed 7 bases, with 11 bases lying between them. CDR1 and CDR2 (germline): SEHNR, FQNEAQ (reference sequence). This CDR3 reads CASIGSGNEQFF. In DNA, the CDR3 is TGTGCCAGCATAGGGTCCGGGAATGAGCAGTTCTTC.

The table lists this clonotype with many counts. This chain joins TRBV5-6 and TRBJ2-1; D is unresolved. Germline CDR1 and CDR2: SGHDT and YYEEEE. The CDR3 is made up of 12 amino acids. The ends were cut back, 4 bases at V and 2 bases at J, with 4 bases in the middle. The CDR3: CASSVTYNEQFF. The CDR3, as DNA: TGTGCCAGCAGCGTTACCTACAATGAGCAGTTCTTC.

This clonotype was recorded at least ten times. The J gene is TRBJ2-7, the V gene TRBV12-3 or TRBV12-4; 10 nucleotides agree with TRBD2. The CDR3 is 13 residues long. V trimming: 7 bases; J trimming: 2 bases; junction bases outside the gene matches: 2. CDR3 DNA: TGTGCCAGCACTAGCGGGGGTACCTACGAGCAGTACTTC. Translating it yields CASTSGGTYEQYF.

This clonotype was counted a few times. The chain links TRBV5-1 to TRBJ2-7; tentative D call: TRBD1 (6 bases). Germline V gene lookup returns CDR1 SGHRS and CDR2 YFSETQ. V was shortened by 5 bases and J by 0 bases, with 15 bases between the two germline ends. CDR3 length: 15 residues. For the CDR3, the DNA is TGCGCCAGCAGGGCCGAGACAGGCCCCTCCTACGAGCAGTACTTC. Translating gives CASRAETGPSYEQYF.

In its sample, this clonotype was seen a few times. This chain joins TRBV2 and TRBJ1-2; 7 bases fit TRBD1. The CDR3 covers 14 residues. Germline V CDR1 and CDR2: SNHLY, FYNNEI. V was pared by 9 bases and J by 6 bases, with 13 bases of the junction left unmatched. The CDR3 protein is CASKSTGAADGYTF. The CDR3 DNA reads as TGTGCCAGTAAATCAACAGGGGCGGCGGATGGCTACACCTTC. Using reference TRBV2 and TRBJ1-2 for the parts outside the CDR3, the full variable domain is EPEVTQTPSHQVTQMGQEVILRCVPISNHLYFYWYRQILGQKVEFLVSFYNNEISEKSEIFDDQFSVERPDGSNFTLKIRSTKLEDSAMYFCASKSTGAADGYTFGSGTRLTVV.

In this sample, this clonotype turned up a few times. The J gene is TRBJ2-2, the V gene TRBV7-6; D is perhaps TRBD1 (5 bases). Germline V lookup: CDR1 SGHVS, CDR2 FNYEAQ. Trimming took off 0 bases at V and 6 bases at J, with 11 bases between the two ends. The CDR3 covers 15 residues. The DNA for the CDR3 is TGTGCCAGCAGCTTAGCGGGGCGACGCGCCGGGGAGCTGTTTTTT. Translation: CASSLAGRRAGELFF.

This clonotype was found many times. CDR3 protein: CASSLGMSYEQYF. In DNA, the CDR3 is TGTGCCAGCAGCTTAGGAATGTCTTACGAGCAGTACTTC. This chain joins TRBV7-8 and TRBJ2-7; no firm D call. Germline CDR1 is SGHVS and CDR2 is FQNEAQ. The V gene lost 1 base and the J gene lost 4 bases, with 8 bases spanning the gap. This CDR3 spans 13 amino acids. The entire variable domain, with the rest obtained from reference TRBV7-8 and TRBJ2-7, is as follows: GAGVSQSPRYKVAKRGQDVALRCDPISGHVSLFWYQQALGQGPEFLTYFQNEAQLDKSGLPSDRFFAERPEGSVSTLKIQRTQQEDSAVYLCASSLGMSYEQYFGPGTRLTVT.

The rearrangement uses TRBV7-2 and TRBJ2-1; the D gene is possibly TRBD1 (6 bases). In germline, CDR1 is SGHTA, CDR2 FQGNSA. This CDR3 region has 15 residues. The V and J ends lost 1 base and 2 bases respectively, with 9 bases between them. This CDR3 reads CASSLGRTAYNEQFF. CDR3 DNA: TGTGCCAGCAGCTTAGGTCGGACAGCCTACAATGAGCAGTTCTTC.

This clonotype was counted only a few times. This chain uses TRBV20-1 with TRBJ2-5; no clear D. The CDR3 length is 11 residues. Germline assignment: CDR1 DFQATT and CDR2 SNEGSKA (reference sequence). Deletions cut 8 bases from V and 1 base from J, with 8 bases between. The CDR3, as DNA: TGCAGTCTAGGCAGCCAAGAGACCCAGTACTTC. It translates to CSLGSQETQYF.

The table lists this clonotype with a few counts. This CDR3 is CASSLALHTDTQYF. Here the CDR3 DNA reads TGTGCCAGCAGCTTAGCGCTCCACACAGATACGCAGTATTTT. The chain combines TRBV7-9 with TRBJ2-3, with D hard to call. The germline V gene encodes CDR1 SEHNR and CDR2 FQNEAQ (reference sequence). CDR3 length: 14 amino acids. V was trimmed by 0 bases and J by 2 bases, leaving 6 bases between them.

In this sample, this clonotype turned up many times. The rearrangement joins TRBV20-1 to TRBJ2-1; 10 bases map to TRBD2. The germline V gene has CDR1 DFQATT and CDR2 SNEGSKA (reference sequence). The CDR3 extends over 17 amino acids. Trimming removed 3 bases from V and 3 bases from J; junction bases left unmatched: 11. The DNA of the CDR3 is TGCAGTGCTAGGGGACTAGCGTCCACCATGGACTACAATGAGCAGTTCTTC. As protein: CSARGLASTMDYNEQFF.

The rearrangement links TRBV12-5 to TRBJ1-5, with TRBD1 matching over 7 bases. Germline V gene data show CDR1 as LGHNT and CDR2 as FRNRAP. CDR3 length equals 14 residues. V was clipped by 5 bases and J by 7 bases; unmatched bases: 8. For the CDR3, the DNA is TGTGCTAGTGGTACAGACAGGGAAAGGCAGCCCCAGCATTTT. This codes for CASGTDRERQPQHF. The variable domain in full, completed from reference TRBV12-5 and TRBJ1-5, reads DARVTQTPRHKVTEMGQEVTMRCQPILGHNTVFWYRQTMMQGLELLAYFRNRAPLDDSGMPKDRFSAEMPDATLATLKIQPSEPRDSAVYFCASGTDRERQPQHFGDGTRLSIL.